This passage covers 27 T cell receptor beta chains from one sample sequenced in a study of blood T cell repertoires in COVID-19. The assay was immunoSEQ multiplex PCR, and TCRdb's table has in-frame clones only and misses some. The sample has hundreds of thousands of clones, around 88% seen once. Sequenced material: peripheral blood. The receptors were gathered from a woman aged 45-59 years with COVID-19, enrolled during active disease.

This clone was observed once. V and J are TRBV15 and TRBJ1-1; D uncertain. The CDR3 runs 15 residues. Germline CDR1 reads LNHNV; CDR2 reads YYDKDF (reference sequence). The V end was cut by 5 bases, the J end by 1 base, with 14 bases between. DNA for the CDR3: TGTGCCACCAGCGGCGACTTCACGGGGAACACTGAAGCTTTCTTT. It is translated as CATSGDFTGNTEAFF.

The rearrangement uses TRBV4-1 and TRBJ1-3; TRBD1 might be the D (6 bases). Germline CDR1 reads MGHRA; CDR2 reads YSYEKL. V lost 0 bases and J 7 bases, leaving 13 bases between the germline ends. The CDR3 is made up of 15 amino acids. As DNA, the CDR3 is TGCGCCAGCAGCCAAGATACAGGGCGATTGAACACCATATATTTT. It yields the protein CASSQDTGRLNTIYF.

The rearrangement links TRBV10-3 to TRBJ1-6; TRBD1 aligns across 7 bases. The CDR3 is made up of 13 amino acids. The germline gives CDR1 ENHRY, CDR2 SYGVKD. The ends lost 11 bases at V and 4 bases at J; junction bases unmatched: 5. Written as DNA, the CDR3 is TGTGCCTCATCGGACAGGTATAATTCACCCCTCCACTTT. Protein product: CASSDRYNSPLHF.

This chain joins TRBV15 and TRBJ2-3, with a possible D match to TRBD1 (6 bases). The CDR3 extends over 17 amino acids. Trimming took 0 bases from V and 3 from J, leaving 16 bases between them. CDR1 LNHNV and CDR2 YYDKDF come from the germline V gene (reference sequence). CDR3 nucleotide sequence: TGTGCCACCAGCAGAGATTTGGTACAGGGAAGAACAGATACGCAGTATTTT. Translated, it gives CATSRDLVQGRTDTQYF.

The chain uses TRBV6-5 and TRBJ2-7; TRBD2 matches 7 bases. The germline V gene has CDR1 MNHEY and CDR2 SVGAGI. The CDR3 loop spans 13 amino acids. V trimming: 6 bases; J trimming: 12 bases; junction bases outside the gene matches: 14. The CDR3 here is CASRGGTGLLLYF. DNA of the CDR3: TGTGCCAGCAGGGGGGGGACTGGTTTATTATTGTACTTC.

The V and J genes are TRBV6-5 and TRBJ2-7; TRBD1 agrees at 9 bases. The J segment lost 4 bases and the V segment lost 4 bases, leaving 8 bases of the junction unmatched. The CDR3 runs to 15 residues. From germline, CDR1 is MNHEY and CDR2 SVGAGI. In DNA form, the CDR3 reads TGTGCCAGCAGTTCCCGGACAGGGGCCGCATACGAGCAGTACTTC. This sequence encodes CASSSRTGAAYEQYF.

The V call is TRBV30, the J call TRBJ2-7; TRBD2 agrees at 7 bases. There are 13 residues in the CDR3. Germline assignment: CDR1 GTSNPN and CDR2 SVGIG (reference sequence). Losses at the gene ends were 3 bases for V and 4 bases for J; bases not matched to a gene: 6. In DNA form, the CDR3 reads TGTGCCTGGAGAGCTAGCGGTTTATACGAGCAGTACTTC. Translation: CAWRASGLYEQYF. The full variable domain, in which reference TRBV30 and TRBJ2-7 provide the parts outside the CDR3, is SQTIHQWPATLVQPVGSPLSLECTVEGTSNPNLYWYRQAAGRGLQLLFYSVGIGQISSEVPQNLSASRPQDRQFILSSKKLLLSDSGFYLCAWRASGLYEQYFGPGTRLTVT.

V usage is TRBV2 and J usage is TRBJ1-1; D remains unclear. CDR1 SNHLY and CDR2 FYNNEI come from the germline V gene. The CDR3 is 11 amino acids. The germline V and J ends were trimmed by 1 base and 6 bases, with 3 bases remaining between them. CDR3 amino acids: CASSEGPEAFF. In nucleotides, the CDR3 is TGTGCCAGCAGTGAAGGGCCTGAAGCTTTCTTT.

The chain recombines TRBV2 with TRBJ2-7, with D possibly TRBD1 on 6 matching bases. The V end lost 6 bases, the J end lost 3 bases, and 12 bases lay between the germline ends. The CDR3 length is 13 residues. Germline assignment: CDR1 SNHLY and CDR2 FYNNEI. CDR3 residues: CASSLRDIYEQYF. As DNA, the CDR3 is TGTGCCAGCAGCCTCCGGGACATCTACGAGCAGTACTTC.

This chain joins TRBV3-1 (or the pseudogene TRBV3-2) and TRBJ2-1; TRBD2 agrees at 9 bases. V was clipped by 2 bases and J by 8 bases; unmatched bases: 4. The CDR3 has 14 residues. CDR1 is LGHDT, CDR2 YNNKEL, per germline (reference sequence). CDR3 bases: TGTGCCAGCAGCCAAATAGCGGGGGACCATGAGCAGTTCTTC. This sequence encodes CASSQIAGDHEQFF.

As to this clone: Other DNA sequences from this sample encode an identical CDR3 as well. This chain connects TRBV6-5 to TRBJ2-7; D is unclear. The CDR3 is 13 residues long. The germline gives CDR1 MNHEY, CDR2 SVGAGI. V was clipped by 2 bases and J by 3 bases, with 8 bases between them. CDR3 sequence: CASSYRLDYEQYF. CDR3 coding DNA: TGTGCCAGCAGTTACCGCCTAGACTACGAGCAGTACTTC.

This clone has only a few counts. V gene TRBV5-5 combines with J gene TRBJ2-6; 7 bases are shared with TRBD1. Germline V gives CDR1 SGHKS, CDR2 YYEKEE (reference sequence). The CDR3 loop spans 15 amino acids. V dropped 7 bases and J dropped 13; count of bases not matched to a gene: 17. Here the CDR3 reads CASSPTGTQVEVLTF. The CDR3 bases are TGTGCCAGCTCCCCGACAGGGACCCAGGTGGAGGTCCTGACTTTC. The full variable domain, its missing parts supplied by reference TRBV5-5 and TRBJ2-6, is DAGVTQSPTHLIKTRGQQVTLRCSPISGHKSVSWYQQVLGQGPQFIFQYYEKEERGRGNFPDRFSARQFPNYSSELNVNALLLGDSALYLCASSPTGTQVEVLTFGAGSRLTVL.

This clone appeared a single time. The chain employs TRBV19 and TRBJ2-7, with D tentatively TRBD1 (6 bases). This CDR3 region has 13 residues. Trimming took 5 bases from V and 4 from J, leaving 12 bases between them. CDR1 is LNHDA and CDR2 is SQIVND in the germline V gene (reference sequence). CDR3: CASSYRDRYEQYF. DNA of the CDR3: TGTGCCAGTAGTTACAGGGATAGGTACGAGCAGTACTTC.

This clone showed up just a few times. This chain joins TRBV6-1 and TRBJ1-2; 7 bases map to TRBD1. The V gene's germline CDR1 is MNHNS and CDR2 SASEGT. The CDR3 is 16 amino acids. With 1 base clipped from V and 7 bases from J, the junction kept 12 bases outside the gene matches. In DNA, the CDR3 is TGTGCCAGCAGTGAAGGGACAGGAGGTGTGGTGGGTGGCTACACCTTC. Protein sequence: CASSEGTGGVVGGYTF.

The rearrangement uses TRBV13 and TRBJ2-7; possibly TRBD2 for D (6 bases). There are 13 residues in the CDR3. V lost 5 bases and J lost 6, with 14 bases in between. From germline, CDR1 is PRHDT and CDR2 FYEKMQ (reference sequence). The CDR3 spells CASSPELAAEQYF. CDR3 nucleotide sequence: TGTGCCAGCAGCCCAGAACTAGCTGCCGAGCAGTACTTC.

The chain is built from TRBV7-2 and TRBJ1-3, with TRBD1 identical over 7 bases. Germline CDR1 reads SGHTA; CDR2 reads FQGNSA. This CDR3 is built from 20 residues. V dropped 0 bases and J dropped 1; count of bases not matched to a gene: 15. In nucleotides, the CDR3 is TGTGCCAGCAGCTTAGCCGGGATCAGACAGGGAGCCTCATCTGGAAACACCATATATTTT. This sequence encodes CASSLAGIRQGASSGNTIYF.

CDR3 in amino acids: CASSLSALRGYGYTF. The CDR3 nucleotides read TGTGCCAGCTCGTTATCGGCCTTAAGGGGCTATGGCTACACCTTC. This sequence joins TRBV2 and TRBJ1-2, with a possible D match to TRBD1 (5 bases). Trimming took 8 bases from V and 4 from J, leaving 20 bases between them. The CDR3 contains 15 residues. Germline V gene lookup returns CDR1 SNHLY and CDR2 FYNNEI.

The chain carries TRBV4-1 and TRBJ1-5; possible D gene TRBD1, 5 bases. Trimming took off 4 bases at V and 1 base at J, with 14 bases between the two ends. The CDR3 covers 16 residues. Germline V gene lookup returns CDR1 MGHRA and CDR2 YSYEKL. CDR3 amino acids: CASSLMGGGSNQPQHF. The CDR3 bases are TGCGCCAGCAGCCTCATGGGGGGAGGCAGCAATCAGCCCCAGCATTTT.

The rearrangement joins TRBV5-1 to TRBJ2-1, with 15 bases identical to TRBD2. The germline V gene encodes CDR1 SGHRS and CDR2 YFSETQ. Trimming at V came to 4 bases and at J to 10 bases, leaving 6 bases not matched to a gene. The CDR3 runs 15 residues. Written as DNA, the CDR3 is TGCGCCAGCAGCCCAGGGACTAGCGGGGGGAGAGAGCAGTTCTTC. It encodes CASSPGTSGGREQFF. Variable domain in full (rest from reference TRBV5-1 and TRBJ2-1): KAGVTQTPRYLIKTRGQQVTLSCSPISGHRSVSWYQQTPGQGLQFLFEYFSETQRNKGNFPGRFSGRQFSNSRSEMNVSTLELGDSALYLCASSPGTSGGREQFFGPGTRLTVL.

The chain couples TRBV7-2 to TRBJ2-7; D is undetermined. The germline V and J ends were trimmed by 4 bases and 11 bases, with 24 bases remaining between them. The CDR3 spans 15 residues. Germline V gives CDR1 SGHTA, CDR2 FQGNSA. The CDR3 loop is CASSSSFLSQAEKYF. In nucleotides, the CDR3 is TGTGCCAGCAGCTCCTCGTTTCTCTCCCAGGCAGAAAAGTACTTC.

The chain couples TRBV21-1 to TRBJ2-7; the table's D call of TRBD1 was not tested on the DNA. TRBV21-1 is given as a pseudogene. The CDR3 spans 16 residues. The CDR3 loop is CASRQPGTGDSYEQYF. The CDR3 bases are TGTGCCAGCAGACAACCCGGGACAGGGGACTCCTACGAGCAGTACTTC.

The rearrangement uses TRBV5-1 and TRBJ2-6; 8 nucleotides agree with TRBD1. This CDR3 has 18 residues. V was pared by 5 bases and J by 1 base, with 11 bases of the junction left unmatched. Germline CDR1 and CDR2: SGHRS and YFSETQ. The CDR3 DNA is TGCGCCAGCAGACCACTGACAGGGGCCATTTCTGGGGCCAACGTCCTGACTTTC. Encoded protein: CASRPLTGAISGANVLTF.

The CDR3 DNA follows: TGTGCCACCAGTGACCCTTCCGTAGCGGAGACATACAATGAGCAGTTCTTC. It translates to CATSDPSVAETYNEQFF. This chain uses TRBV24-1 with TRBJ2-1, with D perhaps TRBD2 (6 bases). Per the germline V gene, CDR1 is KGHDR and CDR2 is SFDVKD. The germline V and J ends were trimmed by 4 bases and 4 bases, with 19 bases remaining between them. The CDR3 runs to 17 residues.

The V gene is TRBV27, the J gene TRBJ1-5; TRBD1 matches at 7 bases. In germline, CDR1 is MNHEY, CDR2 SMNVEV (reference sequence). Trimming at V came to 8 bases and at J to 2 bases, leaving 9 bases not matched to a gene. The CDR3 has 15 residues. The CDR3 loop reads CASAEFGQGNQPQHF. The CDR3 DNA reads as TGTGCCAGCGCAGAGTTCGGACAGGGCAATCAGCCCCAGCATTTT.

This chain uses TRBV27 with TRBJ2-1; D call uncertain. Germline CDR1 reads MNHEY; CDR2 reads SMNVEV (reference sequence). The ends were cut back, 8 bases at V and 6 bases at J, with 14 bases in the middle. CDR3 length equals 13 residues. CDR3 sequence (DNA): TGTGCCAGCTCGTCCCTCGGGTCCAATGAGCAGTTCTTC. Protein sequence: CASSSLGSNEQFF.

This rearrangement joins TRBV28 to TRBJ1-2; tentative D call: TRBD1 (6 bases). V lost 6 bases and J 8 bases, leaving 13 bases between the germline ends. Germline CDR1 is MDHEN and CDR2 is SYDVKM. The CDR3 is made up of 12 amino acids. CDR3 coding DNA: TGTGCCAGCAGCCCGGGACAAGGCGGCTACACCTTC. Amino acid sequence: CASSPGQGGYTF.

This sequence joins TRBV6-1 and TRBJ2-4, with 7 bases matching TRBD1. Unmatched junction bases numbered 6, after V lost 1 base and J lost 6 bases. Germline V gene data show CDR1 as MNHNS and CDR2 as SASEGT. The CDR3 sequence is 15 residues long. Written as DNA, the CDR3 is TGTGCCAGCAGTGAAGGTCAGGGGGTGGGAAACATTCAGTACTTC. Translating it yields CASSEGQGVGNIQYF.